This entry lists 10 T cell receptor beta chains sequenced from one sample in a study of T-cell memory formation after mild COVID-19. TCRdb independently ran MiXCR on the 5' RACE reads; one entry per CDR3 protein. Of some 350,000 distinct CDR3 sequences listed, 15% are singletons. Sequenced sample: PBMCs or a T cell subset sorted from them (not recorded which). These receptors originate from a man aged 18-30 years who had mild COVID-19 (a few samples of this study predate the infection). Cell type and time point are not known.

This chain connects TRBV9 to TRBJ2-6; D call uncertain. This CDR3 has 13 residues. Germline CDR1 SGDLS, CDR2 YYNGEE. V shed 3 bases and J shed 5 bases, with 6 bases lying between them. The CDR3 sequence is CASSAPWANVLTF. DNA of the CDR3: TGTGCCAGCAGCGCCCCGTGGGCCAACGTCCTGACTTTC. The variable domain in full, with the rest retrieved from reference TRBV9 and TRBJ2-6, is DSGVTQTPKHLITATGQRVTLRCSPRSGDLSVYWYQQSLDQGLQFLIQYYNGEERAKGNILERFSAQQFPDLHSELNLSSLELGDSALYFCASSAPWANVLTFGAGSRLTVL.

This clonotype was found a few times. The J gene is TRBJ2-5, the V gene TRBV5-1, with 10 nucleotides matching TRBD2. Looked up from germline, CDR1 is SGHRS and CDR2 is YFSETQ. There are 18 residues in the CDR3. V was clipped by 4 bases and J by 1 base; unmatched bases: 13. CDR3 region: CASSTPRFLAGAQETQYF. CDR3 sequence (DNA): TGCGCCAGCAGCACCCCCCGTTTCCTAGCGGGGGCCCAAGAGACCCAGTACTTC.

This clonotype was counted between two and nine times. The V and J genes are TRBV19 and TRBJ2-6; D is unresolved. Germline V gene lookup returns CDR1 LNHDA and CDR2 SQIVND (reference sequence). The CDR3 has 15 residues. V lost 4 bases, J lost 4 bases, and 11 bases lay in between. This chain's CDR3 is CASSSPGSGANVLTF. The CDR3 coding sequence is TGTGCCAGTAGTAGTCCCGGATCCGGGGCCAACGTCCTGACTTTC. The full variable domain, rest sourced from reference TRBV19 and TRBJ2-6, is DGGITQSPKYLFRKEGQNVTLSCEQNLNHDAMYWYRQDPGQGLRLIYYSQIVNDFQKGDIAEGYSVSREKKESFPLTVTSAQKNPTAFYLCASSSPGSGANVLTFGAGSRLTVL.

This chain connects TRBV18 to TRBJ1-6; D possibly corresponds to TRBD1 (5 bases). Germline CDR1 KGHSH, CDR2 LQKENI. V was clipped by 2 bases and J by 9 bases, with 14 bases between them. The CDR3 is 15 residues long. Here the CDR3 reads CASSPGAGLGSPLHF. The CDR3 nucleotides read TGTGCCAGCTCACCAGGCGCAGGGCTGGGTTCACCCCTCCACTTT. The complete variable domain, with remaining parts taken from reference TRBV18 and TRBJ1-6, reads NAGVMQNPRHLVRRRGQEARLRCSPMKGHSHVYWYRQLPEEGLKFMVYLQKENIIDESGMPKERFSAEFPKEGPSILRIQQVVRGDSAAYFCASSPGAGLGSPLHFGNGTRLTVT.

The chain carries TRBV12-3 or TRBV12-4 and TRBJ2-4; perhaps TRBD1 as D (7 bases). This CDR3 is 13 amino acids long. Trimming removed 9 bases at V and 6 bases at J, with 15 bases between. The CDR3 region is CASKQGRLNIQYF. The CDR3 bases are TGTGCCAGTAAACAGGGGAGGTTAAACATTCAGTACTTC.

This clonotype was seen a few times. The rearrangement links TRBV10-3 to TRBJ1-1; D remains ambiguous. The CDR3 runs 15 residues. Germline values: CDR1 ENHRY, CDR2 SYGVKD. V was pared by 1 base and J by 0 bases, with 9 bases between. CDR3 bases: TGTGCCATCAGTGAGTTTTCAGCCATGAACACTGAAGCTTTCTTT. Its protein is CAISEFSAMNTEAFF.

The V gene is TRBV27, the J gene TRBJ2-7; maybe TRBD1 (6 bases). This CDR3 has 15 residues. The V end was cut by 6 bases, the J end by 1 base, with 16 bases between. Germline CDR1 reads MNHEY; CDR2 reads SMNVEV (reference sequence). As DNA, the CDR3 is TGTGCCAGCAGGGACAGAGGATCGGTATCCTACGAGCAGTACGTC. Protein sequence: CASRDRGSVSYEQYV.

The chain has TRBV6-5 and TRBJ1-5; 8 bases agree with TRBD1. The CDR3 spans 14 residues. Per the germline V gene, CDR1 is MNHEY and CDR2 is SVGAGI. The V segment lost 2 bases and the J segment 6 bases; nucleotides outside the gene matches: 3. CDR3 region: CASSYATGVQPQHF. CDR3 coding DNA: TGTGCCAGCAGTTACGCGACAGGGGTTCAGCCCCAGCATTTT.

CDR3 in DNA: TGTGCCAGCAGCTTAGACGTTCCAGGAAGCTCCTACAATGAGCAGTTCTTC. Translating gives CASSLDVPGSSYNEQFF. V gene TRBV11-3 combines with J gene TRBJ2-1; D is unclear. Germline lookup yields CDR1 SGHNT and CDR2 YENEEA. This CDR3 contains 17 residues. The germline V and J ends were trimmed by 0 bases and 0 bases, with 12 bases remaining between them.

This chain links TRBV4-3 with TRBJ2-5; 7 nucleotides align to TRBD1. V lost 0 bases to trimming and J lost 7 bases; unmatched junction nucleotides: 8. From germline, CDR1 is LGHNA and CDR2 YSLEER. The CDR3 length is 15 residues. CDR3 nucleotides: TGCGCCAGCAGCCAAGATCTAGGGGGCGTGTCGACCCAGTACTTC. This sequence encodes CASSQDLGGVSTQYF.